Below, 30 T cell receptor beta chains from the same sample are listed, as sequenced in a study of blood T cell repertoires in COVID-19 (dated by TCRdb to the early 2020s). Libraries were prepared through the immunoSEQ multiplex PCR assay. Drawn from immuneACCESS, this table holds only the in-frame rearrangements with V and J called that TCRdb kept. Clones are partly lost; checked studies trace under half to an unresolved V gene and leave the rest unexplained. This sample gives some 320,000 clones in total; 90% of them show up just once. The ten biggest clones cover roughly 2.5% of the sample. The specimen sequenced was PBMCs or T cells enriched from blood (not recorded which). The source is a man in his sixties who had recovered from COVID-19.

CDR3 bases: TGTGCCAGCAGTTTGAGGGAGGGGAGGTCACCCCTCCACTTT. Translating it yields CASSLREGRSPLHF. This chain joins TRBV28 and TRBJ1-6, with D possibly being TRBD1 (5 bases). The V and J ends lost 3 bases and 10 bases respectively, with 13 bases between them. CDR1 and CDR2 from the germline V gene are MDHEN and SYDVKM. The CDR3 length is 14 residues.

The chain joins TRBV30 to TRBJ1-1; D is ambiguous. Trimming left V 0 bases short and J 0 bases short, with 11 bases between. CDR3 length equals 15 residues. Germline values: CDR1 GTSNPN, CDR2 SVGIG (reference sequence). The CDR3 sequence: CAWSVRWQMNTEAFF. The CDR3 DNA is TGTGCCTGGAGTGTACGTTGGCAGATGAACACTGAAGCTTTCTTT.

The CDR3 sequence is CASSLDSTPSPLHF. In DNA, the CDR3 is TGCGCCAGCAGCCTAGACAGCACACCTTCACCCCTCCACTTT. V is TRBV5-1 and J is TRBJ1-6, with D possibly being TRBD1 (5 bases). Germline V gene sequence: CDR1 SGHRS, CDR2 YFSETQ. The CDR3 is made up of 14 amino acids. The V end lost 4 bases, the J end lost 9 bases, and 14 bases lay between the germline ends.

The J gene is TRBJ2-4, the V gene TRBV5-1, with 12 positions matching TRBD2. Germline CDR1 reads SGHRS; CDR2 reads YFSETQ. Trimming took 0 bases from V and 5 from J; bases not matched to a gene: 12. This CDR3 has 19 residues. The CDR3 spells CASSLAWASGRAGENIQYF. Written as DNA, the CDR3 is TGCGCCAGCAGCTTGGCCTGGGCTAGCGGGAGGGCCGGGGAAAACATTCAGTACTTC.

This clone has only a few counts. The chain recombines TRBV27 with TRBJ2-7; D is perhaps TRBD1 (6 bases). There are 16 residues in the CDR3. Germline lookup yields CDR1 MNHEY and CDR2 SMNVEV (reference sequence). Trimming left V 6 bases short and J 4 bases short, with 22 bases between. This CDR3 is CASSPWGLSGQYEQYF. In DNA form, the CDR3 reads TGTGCCAGCAGCCCCTGGGGGCTATCTGGACAATACGAGCAGTACTTC.

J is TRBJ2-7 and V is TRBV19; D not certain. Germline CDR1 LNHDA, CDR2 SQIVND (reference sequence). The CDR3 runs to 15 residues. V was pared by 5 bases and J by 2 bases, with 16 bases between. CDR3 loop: CASSAGSAITYEQYF. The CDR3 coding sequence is TGTGCCAGTAGTGCCGGGTCCGCCATTACCTACGAGCAGTACTTC.

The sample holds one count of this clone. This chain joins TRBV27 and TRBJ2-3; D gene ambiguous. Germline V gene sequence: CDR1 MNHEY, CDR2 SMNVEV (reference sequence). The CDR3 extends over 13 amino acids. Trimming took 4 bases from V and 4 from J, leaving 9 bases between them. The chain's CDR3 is CASSWQRADTQYF. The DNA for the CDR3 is TGTGCCAGCAGTTGGCAGCGCGCAGATACGCAGTATTTT.

As DNA, the CDR3 is TGTGCCAGCAGTGATGTCAGAACCGACTATGGCTACACCTTC. Translation: CASSDVRTDYGYTF. The chain recombines TRBV2 with TRBJ1-2; no definite D call. CDR1 SNHLY and CDR2 FYNNEI come from the germline V gene. Deletions cut 3 bases from V and 3 bases from J, with 11 bases between. The CDR3 sequence is 14 residues long.

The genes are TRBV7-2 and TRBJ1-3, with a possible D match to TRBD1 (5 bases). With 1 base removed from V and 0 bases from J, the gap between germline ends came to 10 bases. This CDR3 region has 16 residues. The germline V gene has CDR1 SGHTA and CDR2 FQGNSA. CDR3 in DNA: TGTGCCAGCAGCTTAGGACAGTCAATCTCTGGAAACACCATATATTTT. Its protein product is CASSLGQSISGNTIYF.

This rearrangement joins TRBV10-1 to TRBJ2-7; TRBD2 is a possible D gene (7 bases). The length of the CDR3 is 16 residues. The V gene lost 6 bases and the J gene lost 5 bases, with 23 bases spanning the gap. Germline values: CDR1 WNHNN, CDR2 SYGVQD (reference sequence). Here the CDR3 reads CASRVLIGGAVDEQYF. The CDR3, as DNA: TGCGCCAGCAGAGTCTTAATTGGGGGGGCAGTGGACGAGCAGTACTTC.

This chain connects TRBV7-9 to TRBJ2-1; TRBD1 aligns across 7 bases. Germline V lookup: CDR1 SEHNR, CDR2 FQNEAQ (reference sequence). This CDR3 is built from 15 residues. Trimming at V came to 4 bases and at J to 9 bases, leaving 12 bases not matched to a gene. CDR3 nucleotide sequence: TGTGCCAGCAGCTCTCAAGGGGGCAGGCTGGGTGAGCAGTTCTTC. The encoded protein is CASSSQGGRLGEQFF. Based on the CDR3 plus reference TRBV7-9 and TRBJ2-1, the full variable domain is DTGVSQNPRHKITKRGQNVTFRCDPISEHNRLYWYRQTLGQGPEFLTYFQNEAQLEKSRLLSDRFSAERPKGSFSTLEIQRTEQGDSAMYLCASSSQGGRLGEQFFGPGTRLTVL.

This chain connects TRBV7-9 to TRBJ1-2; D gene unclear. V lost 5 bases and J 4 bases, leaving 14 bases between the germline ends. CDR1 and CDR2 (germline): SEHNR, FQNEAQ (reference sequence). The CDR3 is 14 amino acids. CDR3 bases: TGTGCCAGCAGCCCAGATCGCAGTACCTATGGCTACACCTTC. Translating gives CASSPDRSTYGYTF.

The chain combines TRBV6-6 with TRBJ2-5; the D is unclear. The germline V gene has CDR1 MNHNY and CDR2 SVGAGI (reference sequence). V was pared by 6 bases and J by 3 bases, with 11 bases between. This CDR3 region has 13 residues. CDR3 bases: TGTGCCAGCAGCACGATGGGCAAAGAGACCCAGTACTTC. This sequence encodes CASSTMGKETQYF.

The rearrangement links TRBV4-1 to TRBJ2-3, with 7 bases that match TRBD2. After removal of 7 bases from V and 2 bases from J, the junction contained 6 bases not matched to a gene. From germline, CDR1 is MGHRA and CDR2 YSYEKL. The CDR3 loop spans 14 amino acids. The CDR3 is CASNGLADTDTQYF. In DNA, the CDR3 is TGCGCCAGCAACGGCCTAGCGGACACAGATACGCAGTATTTT.

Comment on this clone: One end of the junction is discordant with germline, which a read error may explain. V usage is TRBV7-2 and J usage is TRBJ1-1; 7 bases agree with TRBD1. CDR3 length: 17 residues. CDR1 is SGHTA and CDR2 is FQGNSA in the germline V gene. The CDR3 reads CASSLNTQLGQNPEAFF. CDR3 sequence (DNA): TGTGCCAGCAGCTTAAATACTCAATTGGGACAGAACCCTGAAGCTTTCTTT.

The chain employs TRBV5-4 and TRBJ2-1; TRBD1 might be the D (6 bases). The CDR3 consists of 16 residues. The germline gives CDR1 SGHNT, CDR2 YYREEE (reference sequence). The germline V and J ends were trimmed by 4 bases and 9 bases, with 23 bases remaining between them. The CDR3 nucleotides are TGTGCCAGCAGCAGGGAACAGGGAAGTGGCAAGGTTGAGCAGTTCTTC. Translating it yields CASSREQGSGKVEQFF.

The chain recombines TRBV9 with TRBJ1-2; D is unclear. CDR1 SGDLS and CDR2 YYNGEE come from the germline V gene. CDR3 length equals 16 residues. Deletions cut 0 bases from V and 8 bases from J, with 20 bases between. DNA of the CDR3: TGTGCCAGCAGCGTAGGGGCCTTCCGGGAGCTGGACGGCTACACCTTC. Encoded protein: CASSVGAFRELDGYTF.

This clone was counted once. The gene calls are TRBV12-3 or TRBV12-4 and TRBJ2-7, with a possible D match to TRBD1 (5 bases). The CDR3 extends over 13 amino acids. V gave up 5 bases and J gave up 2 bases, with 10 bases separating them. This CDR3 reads CASSTRVPYEQYF. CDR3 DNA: TGTGCCAGCAGTACCAGGGTCCCCTACGAGCAGTACTTC.

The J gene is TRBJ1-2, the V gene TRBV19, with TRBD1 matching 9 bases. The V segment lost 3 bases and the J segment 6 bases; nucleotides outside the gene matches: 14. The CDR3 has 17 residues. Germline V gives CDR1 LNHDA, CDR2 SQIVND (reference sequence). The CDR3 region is CASSIRALTGGMNGYTF. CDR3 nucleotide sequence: TGTGCCAGTAGTATTCGAGCACTAACAGGGGGCATGAATGGCTACACCTTC.

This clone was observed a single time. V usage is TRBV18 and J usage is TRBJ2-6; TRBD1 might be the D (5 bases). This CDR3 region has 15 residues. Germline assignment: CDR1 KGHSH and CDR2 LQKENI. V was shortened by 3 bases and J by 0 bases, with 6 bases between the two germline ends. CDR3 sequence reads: CASSPGHSGANVLTF. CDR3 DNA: TGTGCCAGCTCACCGGGGCACTCTGGGGCCAACGTCCTGACTTTC.

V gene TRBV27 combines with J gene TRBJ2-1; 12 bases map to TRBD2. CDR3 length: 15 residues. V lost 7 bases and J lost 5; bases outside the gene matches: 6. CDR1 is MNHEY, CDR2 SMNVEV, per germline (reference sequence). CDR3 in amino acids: CASTSGTSGHNEQFF. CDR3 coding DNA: TGTGCCAGCACCTCCGGGACTAGCGGGCACAATGAGCAGTTCTTC.

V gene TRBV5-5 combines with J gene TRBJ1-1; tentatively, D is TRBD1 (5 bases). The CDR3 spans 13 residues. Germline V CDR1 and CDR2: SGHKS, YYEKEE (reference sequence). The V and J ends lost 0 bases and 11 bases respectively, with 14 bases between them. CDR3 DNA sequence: TGTGCCAGCAGCTTGGGACAGAATATCGGGGCTTTCTTT. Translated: CASSLGQNIGAFF.

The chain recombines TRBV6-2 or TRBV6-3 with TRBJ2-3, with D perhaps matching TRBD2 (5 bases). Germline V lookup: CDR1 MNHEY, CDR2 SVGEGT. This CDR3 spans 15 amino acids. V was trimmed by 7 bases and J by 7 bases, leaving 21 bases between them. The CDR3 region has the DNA TGTGCCAGCACCCCCGGACTCACGGCAGCAAATACGCAGTATTTT. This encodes CASTPGLTAANTQYF.

The CDR3 sequence: CASGGGTGEWETQYF. The CDR3 nucleotides are TGTGCCAGCGGGGGCGGGACAGGAGAATGGGAGACCCAGTACTTC. The chain recombines TRBV2 with TRBJ2-5; 8 positions match TRBD1. Losses at the gene ends were 8 bases for V and 5 bases for J; bases not matched to a gene: 13. From germline, CDR1 is SNHLY and CDR2 FYNNEI. This CDR3 contains 15 residues.

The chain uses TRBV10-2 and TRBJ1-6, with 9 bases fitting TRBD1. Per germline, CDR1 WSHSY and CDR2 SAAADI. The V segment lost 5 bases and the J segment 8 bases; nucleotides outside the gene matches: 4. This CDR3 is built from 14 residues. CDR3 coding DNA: TGCGCCAGCAGTTTGACAGGGGGGGATTCACCCCTCCACTTT. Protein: CASSLTGGDSPLHF.

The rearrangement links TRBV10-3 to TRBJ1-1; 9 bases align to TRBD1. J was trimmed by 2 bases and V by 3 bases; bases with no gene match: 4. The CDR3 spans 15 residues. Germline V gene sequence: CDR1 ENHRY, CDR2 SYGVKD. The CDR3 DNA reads TGTGCCATCAGTGAACCGGGACAGGGAAACACTGAAGCTTTCTTT. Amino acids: CAISEPGQGNTEAFF.

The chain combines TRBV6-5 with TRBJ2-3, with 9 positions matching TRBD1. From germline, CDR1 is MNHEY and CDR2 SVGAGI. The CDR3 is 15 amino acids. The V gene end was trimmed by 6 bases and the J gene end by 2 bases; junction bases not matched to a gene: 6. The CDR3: CASRRTGADTDTQYF. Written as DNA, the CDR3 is TGTGCCAGCAGGAGGACAGGGGCGGACACAGATACGCAGTATTTT.

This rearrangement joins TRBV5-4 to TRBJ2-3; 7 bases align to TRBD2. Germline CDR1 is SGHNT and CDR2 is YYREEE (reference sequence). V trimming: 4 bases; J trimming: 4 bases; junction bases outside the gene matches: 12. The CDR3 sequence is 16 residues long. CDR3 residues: CASSTALAAPADTQYF. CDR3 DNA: TGTGCCAGCAGCACCGCTCTAGCGGCCCCAGCAGATACGCAGTATTTT.

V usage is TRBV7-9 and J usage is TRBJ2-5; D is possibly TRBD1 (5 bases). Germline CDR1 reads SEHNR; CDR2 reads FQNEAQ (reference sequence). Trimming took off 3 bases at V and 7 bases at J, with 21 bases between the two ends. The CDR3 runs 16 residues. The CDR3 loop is CASSFPTAMGQGTQYF. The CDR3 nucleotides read TGTGCCAGCAGCTTCCCTACCGCCATGGGGCAGGGGACCCAGTACTTC.

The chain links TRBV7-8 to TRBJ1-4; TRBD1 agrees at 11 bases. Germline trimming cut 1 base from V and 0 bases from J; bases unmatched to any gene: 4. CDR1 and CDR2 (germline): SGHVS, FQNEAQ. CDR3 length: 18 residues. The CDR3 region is CASSLEGTGGTTNEKLFF. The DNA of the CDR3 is TGTGCCAGCAGCTTAGAGGGGACAGGGGGTACAACTAATGAAAAACTGTTTTTT.